The clone carrying this TCR beta chain has only a few counts. From germline, CDR1 is SQVTM and CDR2 ANQGSEA. The CDR3 has 13 residues. Deletions cut 4 bases from V and 4 bases from J, with 13 bases between. These data belong to a study of blood T cell repertoires in COVID-19. The overall study: Sites across the United States, Italy and Spain contributed samples from acute and convalescent COVID-19. PBMCs, B-cell-depleted T cells, or T cells were the source of the cDNA or gDNA that made up the material.

Source study methods: Amplified reference gene primers provided the basis for estimating nucleated cell counts. Assay: immunoSEQ multiplex PCR; the TCRdb copy retains only in-frame clones and omits some. For V, J and clone size, that table is used; D and trimming come from the DNA. The sample comprises 150,000 or so clones, about 85% of which are singletons, and 0.99% rests with the top ten. The source is a man between 18 and 35 years old with acute or convalescent COVID-19. Sequenced input: peripheral blood. The chain links TRBV29-1 to TRBJ1-2, with a possible D match to TRBD1 (6 bases). CDR3 sequence (DNA): TGCAGCGTTGTTGCCCAGGGGAGCTATGGCTACACCTTC. Translated: CSVVAQGSYGYTF.